The entry below gives a single TCR beta chain sequence along with its context. Its antigen is as yet unknown. This sample was included in a study of T-cell memory formation after mild COVID-19. Study as a whole: TCR clusters were mostly confined to one donor each. Overall study findings and caveats: There was a balanced CD4/CD8 profile in clones contracting day 15 to 85, and later expanders leaned CD4+. Detection of some responders pre-infection suggested pre-existing cross-reactive memory T cells participated.

Germline V lookup: CDR1 SEHNR, CDR2 FQNEAQ (reference sequence). The CDR3 is 15 residues long. V shed 4 bases, J shed 0 bases, and the junction held 5 bases outside the gene matches. Each CDR3 protein is one row after TCRdb ran MiXCR on the 5' RACE reads. The data contain almost 550,000 distinct CDR3 sequences, just over 20% of them singletons. The rearrangement joins TRBV7-9 to TRBJ2-7; 8 bases agree with TRBD1. The origin of this receptor is an adult woman who had mild COVID-19 (a few samples of this study predate the infection). Cell type and time point are not known. Sequencing was performed on PBMCs or a T cell subset sorted from them (not recorded which). CDR3 DNA sequence: TGTGCCAGCAGCTCCCCGGGACAGGACTCCTACGAGCAGTACTTC. Residues: CASSSPGQDSYEQYF.